These 20 T cell receptor beta chains share one sample of origin, sequenced in a study of identical twins. MiXCR, run by TCRdb on the 5' RACE reads, gives a single entry per CDR3 protein. This sample has some 300,000 distinct CDR3 sequences, with roughly an eighth found just once. This sample was shared with a second study, whose subject was yellow fever vaccine responses in identical twins.

The sample was CD8+ T cells sorted from blood. The receptors originated from a woman between 18 and 30 years old in good health.

This clonotype was observed many times. The chain employs TRBV7-3 and TRBJ2-1; TRBD2 aligns across 9 bases. Germline V gene sequence: CDR1 SGHTA, CDR2 FQGTGA. The V and J ends lost 5 bases and 7 bases, in that order; junction bases with no gene match: 12. This CDR3 has 16 residues. CDR3 residues: CASSPPGAGGINEQFF. The CDR3 DNA is TGTGCCAGCAGCCCGCCCGGAGCGGGAGGCATAAATGAGCAGTTCTTC.

The table lists this clonotype with a few counts. The V gene is TRBV9, the J gene TRBJ2-7; no clear D. Deletions cut 0 bases from V and 2 bases from J, with 9 bases between. The CDR3 has 14 amino acids. Germline CDR1 and CDR2: SGDLS and YYNGEE. The CDR3 loop is CASSVGQIAYEQYF. CDR3 nucleotides: TGTGCCAGCAGCGTAGGGCAGATTGCCTACGAGCAGTACTTC.

This clonotype was counted only a few times. This chain links TRBV28 with TRBJ2-5; the D is unclear. The CDR3 contains 13 residues. Trimming removed 10 bases from V and 1 base from J, with 13 bases in between. Germline values: CDR1 MDHEN, CDR2 SYDVKM. CDR3: CATRLGIQETQYF. CDR3 nucleotide sequence: TGTGCCACCCGATTGGGTATCCAAGAGACCCAGTACTTC.

This clonotype was picked up a small number of times. The rearrangement joins TRBV3-1 to TRBJ2-1, with 7 bases matching TRBD2. The germline V gene has CDR1 LGHDT and CDR2 YNNKEL (reference sequence). V lost 3 bases, J lost 2 bases, and 13 bases stayed unmatched. There are 18 residues in the CDR3. CDR3 region: CASSQESKRGPPYNEQFF. CDR3 in DNA: TGTGCCAGCAGCCAGGAGAGCAAGCGGGGACCCCCCTACAATGAGCAGTTCTTC.

This clonotype was seen a handful of times. The chain has TRBV20-1 and TRBJ2-1; 8 positions agree with TRBD2. V shed 3 bases, J shed 4 bases, and the junction held 5 bases outside the gene matches. This CDR3 region has 14 residues. CDR1 is DFQATT and CDR2 is SNEGSKA in the germline V gene (reference sequence). Here the CDR3 DNA reads TGCAGTGCTAGGACTAGCGAGCGATACAATGAGCAGTTCTTC. Amino acids: CSARTSERYNEQFF.

V and J are TRBV28 and TRBJ2-3; the D is unclear. CDR3 length equals 18 residues. Germline V gene data show CDR1 as MDHEN and CDR2 as SYDVKM. With 1 base removed from V and 0 bases from J, the gap between germline ends came to 17 bases. The CDR3 nucleotides are TGTGCCAGCAGTTTATTCAGGTTCAGAGCAAGTAGCACAGATACGCAGTATTTT. Translation: CASSLFRFRASSTDTQYF.

This clonotype was counted between two and nine times. The chain carries TRBV9 and TRBJ1-3; unclear D gene. There are 12 residues in the CDR3. Between the trimmed V and J ends, which lost 3 bases and 8 bases, there was a span of 9 bases. Germline CDR1 SGDLS, CDR2 YYNGEE. The chain's CDR3 is CASSGGPDTIYF. As DNA, the CDR3 is TGTGCCAGCAGCGGTGGTCCGGACACCATATATTTT.

This clonotype was seen a few times. The chain employs TRBV7-9 and TRBJ2-3, with unresolved D. Trimming pared 1 base from V and 1 base from J, leaving 9 bases between. Germline V gene lookup returns CDR1 SEHNR and CDR2 FQNEAQ (reference sequence). The CDR3 length is 15 residues. For the CDR3, the DNA is TGTGCCAGCAGCTTAGTTTCCCAGGGCACAGATACGCAGTATTTT. Encoded protein: CASSLVSQGTDTQYF.

This clonotype turned up a few times. The chain links TRBV28 to TRBJ2-2; 7 bases align to TRBD2. CDR1 is MDHEN, CDR2 SYDVKM, per germline. This CDR3 has 16 residues. After removal of 5 bases from V and 3 bases from J, the junction contained 9 bases not matched to a gene. CDR3 nucleotides: TGTGCCAGCAGTCCTATGGGGGGGATGGACACCGGGGAGCTGTTTTTT. Amino acids: CASSPMGGMDTGELFF.

This clonotype was seen a handful of times. The chain couples TRBV28 to TRBJ2-3; the match to TRBD2 covers 9 bases. The ends lost 4 bases at V and 4 bases at J; junction bases unmatched: 6. The germline V gene encodes CDR1 MDHEN and CDR2 SYDVKM. CDR3 length equals 15 residues. The CDR3: CASSSGTSWSDTQYF. The CDR3 DNA follows: TGTGCCAGCAGTTCCGGGACTAGCTGGTCAGATACGCAGTATTTT.

The J gene is TRBJ2-2, the V gene TRBV7-3; D is ambiguous. Trimming took 2 bases from V and 3 from J, leaving 16 bases between them. The CDR3 is made up of 17 amino acids. CDR1 is SGHTA, CDR2 FQGTGA, per germline. The CDR3 coding sequence is TGTGCCAGCAGCTTATATAGTCCAGCTGTCGACACCGGGGAGCTGTTTTTT. It specifies CASSLYSPAVDTGELFF.

The chain combines TRBV20-1 with TRBJ2-2; D call uncertain. This CDR3 has 13 amino acids. Germline V lookup: CDR1 DFQATT, CDR2 SNEGSKA (reference sequence). Trimming removed 8 bases from V and 0 bases from J, with 10 bases in between. The CDR3 spells CSLRKTNTGELFF. In DNA, the CDR3 is TGCAGTTTAAGAAAAACGAACACCGGGGAGCTGTTTTTT.

The chain carries TRBV9 and TRBJ2-1; 8 bases are shared with TRBD2. Per the germline V gene, CDR1 is SGDLS and CDR2 is YYNGEE. The CDR3 covers 15 residues. The J segment lost 1 base and the V segment lost 3 bases, leaving 3 bases of the junction unmatched. CDR3 in amino acids: CASSAGGGSYNEQFF. The CDR3 DNA reads as TGTGCCAGCAGCGCGGGGGGGGGTTCCTACAATGAGCAGTTCTTC.

The chain links TRBV4-1 to TRBJ2-7; D might be TRBD2 (6 bases). This CDR3 spans 16 amino acids. Germline CDR1 and CDR2: MGHRA and YSYEKL. Deletions cut 5 bases from V and 8 bases from J, with 25 bases between. CDR3 nucleotide sequence: TGCGCCAGCAGCTCCCTTCCGGGACTGAAGCGCGGCCAGCAGTACTTC. Its protein product is CASSSLPGLKRGQQYF.

This clonotype occurred a few times. The V call is TRBV20-1, the J call TRBJ2-7; D tentatively reads TRBD1 or TRBD2 (5 bases each). CDR1 and CDR2 (germline): DFQATT, SNEGSKA (reference sequence). The CDR3 extends over 13 amino acids. V gave up 3 bases and J gave up 4 bases, with 13 bases separating them. CDR3 protein: CSASLMGVYEQYF. CDR3 DNA sequence: TGCAGTGCTAGTCTAATGGGGGTTTACGAGCAGTACTTC.

Many counts were recorded for this clonotype. CDR3 loop: CASSLSGDGYAEAFF. The CDR3 region has the DNA TGCGCCAGCAGCTTATCTGGGGACGGGTACGCTGAAGCTTTCTTT. This chain links TRBV5-1 with TRBJ1-1; D may be TRBD1 (5 bases). The germline CDR1 and CDR2 sequences are SGHRS and YFSETQ. This CDR3 comprises 15 residues. Trimming stripped 2 bases from V and 6 bases from J, with 17 bases between. The complete variable domain, with remaining parts taken from reference TRBV5-1 and TRBJ1-1, reads KAGVTQTPRYLIKTRGQQVTLSCSPISGHRSVSWYQQTPGQGLQFLFEYFSETQRNKGNFPGRFSGRQFSNSRSEMNVSTLELGDSALYLCASSLSGDGYAEAFFGQGTRLTVV.

The genes are TRBV6-4 and TRBJ2-3, with 12 bases aligning to TRBD2. Germline CDR1 reads MRHNA; CDR2 reads SNTAGT. The CDR3 has 15 residues. J gave up 4 bases and V 6 bases, and 5 bases lay outside the gene matches. CDR3 DNA: TGTGCCAGCAGCTCTAGCGGGGGGGCCCCAGATACGCAGTATTTT. This codes for CASSSSGGAPDTQYF.

This clonotype was seen at least ten times. The chain carries TRBV12-3 or TRBV12-4 and TRBJ2-1; no firm D call. V shed 8 bases and J shed 2 bases, with 13 bases lying between them. CDR3 length: 14 amino acids. The CDR3 region has the DNA TGTGCCAGCTATATACGACTCGCCTACAATGAGCAGTTCTTC. It translates to CASYIRLAYNEQFF.

The V call is TRBV5-8, the J call TRBJ1-3, with 8 positions matching TRBD1. V gave up 3 bases and J gave up 2 bases; unmatched junction bases: 1. This CDR3 is 14 amino acids long. Germline V gene data show CDR1 as SGHTS and CDR2 as YDEGEE. For the CDR3, the DNA is TGTGCCAGCAGCTCGACAGGGGCTGGAAACACCATATATTTT. Its protein product is CASSSTGAGNTIYF.

This chain connects TRBV11-3 to TRBJ2-1; D is possibly TRBD1 or TRBD2 (5 bases each). This CDR3 has 14 amino acids. Trimming removed 5 bases from V and 8 bases from J, with 16 bases in between. The V gene's germline CDR1 is SGHNT and CDR2 YENEEA. Written as DNA, the CDR3 is TGTGCCAGCAGCCCCCTCGGCAGGGACCATGAGCAGTTCTTC. Its translation: CASSPLGRDHEQFF.